This TCR beta chain was identified during a study of cytomegalovirus exposure and HLA in healthy donors. Study conclusions and caveats: Most TCRs appeared rarely, but some public TCRs recurred in many donors.

Worth noting for this clone: What it binds is not known.

Here immunoSEQ multiplex PCR was the method, and the copy in TCRdb shows in-frame clones only, minus some. The sample records around 200,000 clones, about 80% being singletons. Source material: PBMCs. The TCR originated in a woman aged 18-35 years in good health and CMV-seropositive.

The CDR3 sequence: CASSGLAGANEQFF. CDR3 sequence (DNA): TGTGCCAGCAGTGGACTAGCGGGGGCCAATGAGCAGTTCTTC. The chain has TRBV6-4 and TRBJ2-1; TRBD2 matches at 12 bases. This CDR3 contains 14 residues. Germline V gene data show CDR1 as MRHNA and CDR2 as SNTAGT. J was trimmed by 6 bases and V by 4 bases; bases with no gene match: 1.